The sequence of this TCR beta chain was determined in a study of blood T cell repertoires in COVID-19. Study-level information: The United States, Italy and Spain were the sources of the acute and convalescent COVID-19 samples. Sample material is recorded as cDNA or gDNA derived from T cells, B-cell-depleted T cells, or PBMCs.

The germline CDR1 and CDR2 sequences are MNHEY and SVGAGI. Trimming left V 7 bases short and J 5 bases short, with 14 bases between. CDR3 length: 14 amino acids. Per the authors' pipeline: From reference gene primer amplification, estimates of nucleated cell counts were derived. This table comes from immunoSEQ multiplex PCR, and its TCRdb copy is limited to in-frame clones, with some not included. The V and J calls and clone size come from that table; D and trimming were worked out from the DNA. The sample lists some 250,000 clones; roughly 87% were seen once. This clonotype originated in a man aged 55 to 70 who had recovered from COVID-19. The sample comprised peripheral blood. The chain is built from TRBV6-5 and TRBJ2-2; weak D call: TRBD1 (8 bases). As DNA, the CDR3 is TGTGCCAGCAAAAAACAGGGGGGGACCGGGGAGCTGTTTTTT. Translating it yields CASKKQGGTGELFF.